What follows is one T cell receptor (beta chain) and its context. What it recognizes is unknown. With 3 bases removed from V and 11 bases from J, the gap between germline ends came to 19 bases. The CDR3 contains 13 residues. The germline CDR1 and CDR2 sequences are GTSNPN and SVGIG (reference sequence). This entry is derived from a study of T cells in Graves' hyperthyroidism and ophthalmopathy. Findings and caveats of the study: Most thyroid clonotypes expanded above 0.001 were also detected in blood. Stable hyperthyroidism was separated from ophthalmopathy by a model based on 13 V-J features.

RNA transcripts gave rise to amplified TCR beta CDR3 regions. Using the HTBI primer set, a first-round RT-PCR was run on the TCR CDR3. TCRdb ran MiXCR on the multiplex PCR reads and lists one entry per CDR3 protein. This sample has hundreds of thousands of distinct CDR3 sequences, with less than 25% found just once. The study based diagnoses on clinical symptoms, serum thyroxine and TRAb, thyroid ultrasound and orbital computed tomography. PBMCs were collected from an approximately 10 ml volume of fresh peripheral blood. Sequences were obtained from blood. The sequence derives from a woman aged 25 to 39 with Graves' ophthalmopathy. V usage is TRBV30 and J usage is TRBJ1-1, with D maybe TRBD1 (6 bases). The chain's CDR3 is CAWSGTSDVGAFF. The CDR3 bases are TGTGCCTGGAGCGGGACATCGGACGTGGGGGCTTTCTTT.